This T cell receptor beta chain was observed in a study of T cell responses to AZD1222 COVID-19 vaccine. The overall study: Combined were second doses at about 4 or about 12 weeks.

Libraries were prepared by immunoSEQ multiplex PCR; TCRdb keeps only in-frame clonotypes and omits some of them. The top ten clones hold approximately 1.2% of a sample with 100,000 or so clones, 90% of them seen once. This CDR3 region has 14 residues. V lost 5 bases and J lost 4, with 14 bases in between. Per germline, CDR1 SGHTA and CDR2 FQGNSA. Comment on this clone: The target antigen is unknown.

Study-level points and caveats: Among the donors, most were white British and more were female, and clonal diversity was possibly underestimated. Only a handful of AZD1222 recipients, more than 5 in all, had baseline seropositivity. Among spike-specific TCRs, nearly half reportedly target unmutated variant regions.

This specimen consisted of peripheral blood, obtained on day 0 of AZD1222 vaccination. The V call is TRBV7-2, the J call TRBJ1-2, with D unclear. The sequence derives from an adult in good health. The CDR3 nucleotides are TGTGCCAGCAGCCCGATGTATGCCAGCTATGGCTACACCTTC. Translated, it gives CASSPMYASYGYTF.